Here is one T cell receptor (beta chain) with its context. V lost 3 bases to trimming and J lost 0 bases; unmatched junction nucleotides: 7. CDR3 length: 18 amino acids. Germline V gene lookup returns CDR1 SGHTA and CDR2 FQGNSA. This specimen comes from a study of blood T cells in healthy people across ages. Together with a sample-barcoded 5' primer, a J-beta primer mix was included in a second PCR lasting roughly 6 to 12 cycles. One entry per CDR3 protein, called by TCRdb with MiXCR from the 5' RACE reads. The sample holds some 670,000 distinct CDR3 sequences; under 65% are singletons and the top ten take about 14%. Donor samples were obtained from healthy Caucasian individuals from Russia, aged about 6 to 90.

The rearrangement uses TRBV7-2 and TRBJ1-4, with TRBD1 identical over 10 bases. The sequenced material came from blood. The clonotype originates from a woman of 80 years or more in good health. The CDR3 spells CASSFSGTGVATNEKLFF. The CDR3 DNA reads TGTGCCAGCAGCTTTTCCGGGACAGGGGTCGCAACTAATGAAAAACTGTTTTTT.